These T cell receptor beta chains were read from a single sample in a study of T-cell memory formation after mild COVID-19. MiXCR, applied by TCRdb to the 5' RACE reads, yields one record per CDR3 protein. The sample consists of about 620,000 distinct CDR3 sequences, roughly 18% of them appearing once. Material: PBMCs or a T cell subset sorted from them (not recorded which). These TCRs come from an adult woman who had mild COVID-19 (a few samples of this study predate the infection). Cell type and time point are not known. CDR3s include the opening cysteine and the closing phenylalanine or tryptophan. Fields, in order: D gene, clone size, J gene, V gene, CDR3 DNA, CDR3 protein. The D gene is left open where the match is weak. The size entry is marked missing in some rows and otherwise reads once, few, many or a size class.

d_gene: TRBD1; abundance: few; j_gene: TRBJ1-5; v_gene: TRBV5-5; CDR3nt: TGTGCCAGCAGCCTCGACAGGGCGCGGGCCAATCAGCCCCAGCATTTT; CDR3aa: CASSLDRARANQPQHF
d_gene: NA; abundance: many; j_gene: TRBJ1-3; v_gene: TRBV4-1; CDR3nt: TGCGCCAGCAGGAAAGCCCTGGATCAATCTGGAAACACCATATATTTT; CDR3aa: CASRKALDQSGNTIYF
d_gene: NA; abundance: few; j_gene: TRBJ2-7; v_gene: TRBV5-1; CDR3nt: TGCGCCAGCAGCTTCCGGACAACCTACGAGCAGTACTTC; CDR3aa: CASSFRTTYEQYF
d_gene: NA; abundance: NA; j_gene: TRBJ2-7; v_gene: TRBV9; CDR3nt: TGTGCCAGCAGCGCCCCCGGGACACCTCCCTACGAGCAGTACTTC; CDR3aa: CASSAPGTPPYEQYF
d_gene: NA; abundance: NA; j_gene: TRBJ2-5; v_gene: TRBV6-5; CDR3nt: TGTGCCAGCGGTGGGAGCGTATGTGAGACCCAGTACTTC; CDR3aa: CASGGSVCETQYF
d_gene: TRBD1; abundance: few; j_gene: TRBJ1-2; v_gene: TRBV3-1; CDR3nt: TGTGCCAGCAGCCCCGGACAGGCCCGAAGAGGTGGCTACACCTTC; CDR3aa: CASSPGQARRGGYTF
d_gene: TRBD1; abundance: NA; j_gene: TRBJ2-3; v_gene: TRBV4-1; CDR3nt: TGCGCCAGCAGCCACGAACCGGACAGGCCTAAGGGCACAGATACGCAGTATTTT; CDR3aa: CASSHEPDRPKGTDTQYF
d_gene: TRBD1; abundance: NA; j_gene: TRBJ1-1; v_gene: TRBV5-4; CDR3nt: TGTGCCAGCAGCCGAGGGACAGGGGGGAGTGTTTACACTGAAGCTTTCTTT; CDR3aa: CASSRGTGGSVYTEAFF
d_gene: NA; abundance: NA; j_gene: TRBJ2-1; v_gene: TRBV5-1; CDR3nt: TGCGCCAGCAGCATCTGGACAAACAATGAGCAGTTCTTC; CDR3aa: CASSIWTNNEQFF
d_gene: TRBD2; abundance: NA; j_gene: TRBJ2-1; v_gene: TRBV28; CDR3nt: TGTGCCAGCAGTGATGGACTAGCGGATCATGAGCAGTTCTTC; CDR3aa: CASSDGLADHEQFF
d_gene: NA; abundance: NA; j_gene: TRBJ1-1; v_gene: TRBV29-1; CDR3nt: TGCAGCGTTGAAGATCGGCTCTCCACTGAAGCTTTCTTT; CDR3aa: CSVEDRLSTEAFF
d_gene: NA; abundance: NA; j_gene: TRBJ1-2; v_gene: TRBV6-5; CDR3nt: TGTGCCAGCAGTTATTCCCTGACTGTTGAAGATGGCTACACCTTC; CDR3aa: CASSYSLTVEDGYTF
d_gene: NA; abundance: NA; j_gene: TRBJ1-2; v_gene: TRBV19; CDR3nt: TGTGCCAGTAGTATAAACTATGGCTACACCTTC; CDR3aa: CASSINYGYTF
d_gene: TRBD2; abundance: few; j_gene: TRBJ2-1; v_gene: TRBV12-3/TRBV12-4; CDR3nt: TGTGCCAGCAGTTTGAGCGGGGGACCCTACAATGAGCAGTTCTTC; CDR3aa: CASSLSGGPYNEQFF
d_gene: NA; abundance: NA; j_gene: TRBJ2-3; v_gene: TRBV9; CDR3nt: TGTGCCAGCAGCGCCCACGAAGGTTACCCGCCCGATACGCAGTATTTT; CDR3aa: CASSAHEGYPPDTQYF